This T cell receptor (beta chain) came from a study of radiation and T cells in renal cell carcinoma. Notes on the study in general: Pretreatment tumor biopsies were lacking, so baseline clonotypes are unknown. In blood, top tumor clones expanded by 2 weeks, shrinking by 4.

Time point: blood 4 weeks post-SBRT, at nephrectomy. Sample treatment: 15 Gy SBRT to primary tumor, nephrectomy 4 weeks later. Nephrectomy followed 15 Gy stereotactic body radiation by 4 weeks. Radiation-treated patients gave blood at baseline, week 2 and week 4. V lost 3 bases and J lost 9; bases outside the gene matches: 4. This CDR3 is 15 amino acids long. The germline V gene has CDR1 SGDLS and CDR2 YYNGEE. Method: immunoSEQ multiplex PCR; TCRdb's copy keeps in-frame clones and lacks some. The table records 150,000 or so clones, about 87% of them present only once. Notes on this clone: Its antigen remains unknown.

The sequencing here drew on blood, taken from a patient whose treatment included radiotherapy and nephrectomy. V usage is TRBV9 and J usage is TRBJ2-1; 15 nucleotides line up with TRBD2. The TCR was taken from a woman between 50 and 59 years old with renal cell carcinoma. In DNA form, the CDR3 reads TGTGCCAGCAGCGGGACTAGCGGGGGGGTAGGTGAGCAGTTCTTC. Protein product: CASSGTSGGVGEQFF.